These 31 T cell receptor beta chains came from one sample sequenced in a study of blood T cell repertoires in COVID-19. The method was immunoSEQ multiplex PCR; TCRdb's version includes in-frame clones alone and lacks a portion of them. The sample has roughly 100,000 clones; approximately 77% are singletons. The sequenced material came from peripheral blood. The receptors shown here come from a woman older than 75 with acute or convalescent COVID-19.

The gene calls are TRBV18 and TRBJ2-2; no clear D gene. Trimming stripped 2 bases from V and 5 bases from J, with 3 bases between. Germline values: CDR1 KGHSH, CDR2 LQKENI. The CDR3 consists of 12 residues. The CDR3 nucleotides are TGTGCCAGCTCACCAACAACCGGGGAGCTGTTTTTT. It specifies CASSPTTGELFF.

This chain joins TRBV6-6 and TRBJ1-6; D may be TRBD1 (5 bases). The CDR3 runs 15 residues. The germline V and J ends were trimmed by 5 bases and 6 bases, with 14 bases remaining between them. In germline, CDR1 is MNHNY, CDR2 SVGAGI (reference sequence). CDR3 DNA sequence: TGTGCCAGCAGTCGATCTTTCAGGGCTAATTCACCCCTCCACTTT. Translating it yields CASSRSFRANSPLHF.

This chain links TRBV3-1 (or the pseudogene TRBV3-2) with TRBJ1-2; D is possibly TRBD1 (6 bases). Germline V gene sequence: CDR1 LGHDT, CDR2 YNNKEL (reference sequence). The CDR3 contains 14 residues. The V gene lost 6 bases and the J gene lost 2 bases, with 13 bases spanning the gap. The CDR3 is CASRPTGLNYGYTF. The CDR3 DNA sequence: TGTGCCAGCAGACCGACAGGCTTAAACTATGGCTACACCTTC.

The chain uses TRBV3-1 (or the pseudogene TRBV3-2) and TRBJ2-1; 8 nucleotides align to TRBD1. The junction had 6 bases not matched to a gene; V was cut back by 6 bases and J by 2 bases. Germline V gene sequence: CDR1 LGHDT, CDR2 YNNKEL (reference sequence). The CDR3 extends over 15 amino acids. The CDR3 region is CASSETGAPYNEQFF. CDR3 bases: TGTGCCAGCAGTGAGACAGGGGCCCCCTACAATGAGCAGTTCTTC.

This rearrangement joins TRBV6-2 or TRBV6-3 to TRBJ2-7, with D maybe TRBD2 (5 bases). Trimming cost V 6 bases and J 7 bases, with 25 bases left between them. This CDR3 region has 16 residues. Germline CDR1 reads MNHEY; CDR2 reads SVGEGT. The CDR3 spells CASSRGGTPYAQEQYF. Written as DNA, the CDR3 is TGTGCCAGCAGCAGAGGAGGAACCCCATACGCCCAAGAGCAGTACTTC.

V and J are TRBV7-9 and TRBJ1-2; D is uncertain. The CDR3 is 13 residues long. The germline gives CDR1 SEHNR, CDR2 FQNEAQ (reference sequence). V was shortened by 5 bases and J by 5 bases, with 12 bases between the two germline ends. DNA for the CDR3: TGTGCCAGCAGCGCAAGGGCGGGGTATGGCTACACCTTC. Protein sequence: CASSARAGYGYTF.

The J gene is TRBJ1-5, the V gene TRBV28, with TRBD1 identical over 10 bases. Germline V lookup: CDR1 MDHEN, CDR2 SYDVKM. Trimming removed 6 bases from V and 5 bases from J; junction bases left unmatched: 7. The CDR3 extends over 15 amino acids. The CDR3 here is CASRRTGGRDQPQHF. The CDR3 bases are TGTGCCAGCAGACGGACAGGGGGTAGGGATCAGCCCCAGCATTTT.

The V call is TRBV29-1, the J call TRBJ1-2; possibly TRBD1 for D (6 bases). V was cut by 6 bases and J by 6 bases, with 17 bases left in between. Looked up from germline, CDR1 is SQVTM and CDR2 is ANQGSEA. This CDR3 has 13 residues. CDR3 amino acids: CSVADRFRDGYTF. The CDR3 nucleotides read TGCAGCGTGGCCGACAGGTTTCGAGATGGCTACACCTTC.

J is TRBJ2-7 and V is TRBV9; 9 bases are a match to TRBD2. The length of the CDR3 is 15 residues. After removal of 1 base from V and 3 bases from J, the junction contained 5 bases not matched to a gene. Germline V gives CDR1 SGDLS, CDR2 YYNGEE. The CDR3 DNA follows: TGTGCCAGCAGCGTATCGGCTAGCGGGAACTACGAGCAGTACTTC. This sequence encodes CASSVSASGNYEQYF.

The chain uses TRBV15 and TRBJ2-2; weak D call: TRBD1 (6 bases). Trimming took off 1 base at V and 3 bases at J, with 6 bases between the two ends. From germline, CDR1 is LNHNV and CDR2 YYDKDF (reference sequence). This CDR3 region has 14 residues. This CDR3 reads CATSRAGDTGELFF. CDR3 bases: TGTGCCACCAGCAGAGCAGGGGACACCGGGGAGCTGTTTTTT.

The chain is built from TRBV6-5 and TRBJ2-2, with D possibly TRBD1 on 5 matching bases. The germline V and J ends were trimmed by 7 bases and 5 bases, with 8 bases remaining between them. In germline, CDR1 is MNHEY, CDR2 SVGAGI. This CDR3 is built from 12 residues. For the CDR3, the DNA is TGTGCCAGCAACCGACAGACCGGGGAGCTGTTTTTT. Translating gives CASNRQTGELFF.

This chain joins TRBV5-6 and TRBJ1-5; TRBD1 might be the D (6 bases). The CDR3 runs to 15 residues. V lost 3 bases and J 3 bases, leaving 13 bases between the germline ends. Germline CDR1 and CDR2: SGHDT and YYEEEE. The DNA of the CDR3 is TGTGCCAGCAGCTCACAGGGCTTGGACAATCAGCCCCAGCATTTT. Residues: CASSSQGLDNQPQHF.

V and J are TRBV27 and TRBJ2-1; 12 bases map to TRBD1. Germline trimming cut 6 bases from V and 15 bases from J; bases unmatched to any gene: 9. Germline CDR1 is MNHEY and CDR2 is SMNVEV (reference sequence). CDR3 size: 13 residues. The CDR3, as DNA: TGTGCCAGCAGCCCAGGGACAGGGGGCCGTATGTTCTTC. Residues: CASSPGTGGRMFF.

V and J are TRBV21-1 and TRBJ2-7; TRBD2, the D gene given by the table, was not confirmed from the DNA. TRBV21-1 is described as a pseudogene. The CDR3 extends over 17 amino acids. This CDR3 is CASSKEEGEVRAYEQYF. CDR3 DNA: TGTGCCAGCAGCAAAGAGGAAGGGGAGGTGAGGGCCTACGAGCAGTACTTC.

This chain connects TRBV28 to TRBJ1-1; 7 nucleotides match TRBD1. Per germline, CDR1 MDHEN and CDR2 SYDVKM. The CDR3 has 12 amino acids. Unmatched junction bases numbered 1, after V lost 8 bases and J lost 1 base. CDR3 loop: CASRTGNTEAFF. CDR3 DNA: TGTGCCAGCCGGACAGGGAACACTGAAGCTTTCTTT.

CDR3 sequence: CASSPDRVGNQPQHF. In DNA, the CDR3 is TGTGCCAGCTCACCCGACAGGGTGGGCAATCAGCCCCAGCATTTT. The rearrangement joins TRBV18 to TRBJ1-5; 7 bases map to TRBD1. V shed 3 bases, J shed 2 bases, and the junction held 4 bases outside the gene matches. This CDR3 spans 15 amino acids. In germline, CDR1 is KGHSH, CDR2 LQKENI. The full variable domain, its missing parts supplied by reference TRBV18 and TRBJ1-5, is NAGVMQNPRHLVRRRGQEARLRCSPMKGHSHVYWYRQLPEEGLKFMVYLQKENIIDESGMPKERFSAEFPKEGPSILRIQQVVRGDSAAYFCASSPDRVGNQPQHFGDGTRLSIL.

This chain links TRBV3-1 (or the pseudogene TRBV3-2) with TRBJ2-2, with D possibly being TRBD1 (5 bases). The CDR3 spans 15 residues. Trimming removed 1 base at V and 0 bases at J, with 6 bases between. Germline V gene data show CDR1 as LGHDT and CDR2 as YNNKEL (reference sequence). CDR3 DNA sequence: TGTGCCAGCAGCCAAGCAGGGTCGAACACCGGGGAGCTGTTTTTT. Translating gives CASSQAGSNTGELFF.

J is TRBJ1-1 and V is TRBV19, with no clear D. This CDR3 spans 13 amino acids. Trimming removed 2 bases at V and 1 base at J, with 5 bases between. CDR1 is LNHDA, CDR2 SQIVND, per germline (reference sequence). The CDR3 loop is CASSISRNTEAFF. CDR3 sequence (DNA): TGTGCCAGTAGTATATCTCGGAACACTGAAGCTTTCTTT.

The chain recombines TRBV19 with TRBJ1-1, with D possibly TRBD1 on 6 matching bases. From germline, CDR1 is LNHDA and CDR2 SQIVND (reference sequence). V was clipped by 7 bases and J by 5 bases, with 23 bases between them. This CDR3 comprises 16 residues. This CDR3 reads CASKTPGRLRGTEAFF. CDR3 DNA: TGTGCCAGTAAAACTCCGGGGCGGTTAAGGGGGACTGAAGCTTTCTTT.

V usage is TRBV5-4 and J usage is TRBJ2-5, with a tentative D call TRBD1 (6 bases). Germline lookup yields CDR1 SGHNT and CDR2 YYREEE (reference sequence). The CDR3 covers 14 residues. Trimming took 0 bases from V and 5 from J, leaving 11 bases between them. This chain's CDR3 is CASSLEDRLETQYF. The CDR3 nucleotides read TGTGCCAGCAGCTTGGAGGACAGATTGGAGACCCAGTACTTC.

J is TRBJ1-6 and V is TRBV7-8; 7 positions match TRBD1. The V segment lost 1 base and the J segment 7 bases; nucleotides outside the gene matches: 4. Per the germline V gene, CDR1 is SGHVS and CDR2 is FQNEAQ. This CDR3 comprises 15 residues. The CDR3 DNA reads as TGTGCCAGCAGCTTAGACAGGGGAGGCAATTCACCCCTCCACTTT. Its protein product is CASSLDRGGNSPLHF.

This chain links TRBV6-6 with TRBJ1-5, with D possibly TRBD1 on 6 matching bases. Per the germline V gene, CDR1 is MNHNY and CDR2 is SVGAGI (reference sequence). The CDR3 extends over 15 amino acids. Trimming removed 5 bases at V and 2 bases at J, with 13 bases between. Here the CDR3 reads CASSPVAGGNQPQHF. The CDR3 nucleotides read TGTGCCAGCAGTCCCGTTGCAGGGGGCAATCAGCCCCAGCATTTT.

The CDR3 DNA follows: TGTGCCTCAGGGAAGGGACTAGCGGGAGTGGCAGATACGCAGTATTTT. As protein: CASGKGLAGVADTQYF. The chain combines TRBV10-3 with TRBJ2-3; 14 nucleotides match TRBD2. Trimming removed 11 bases from V and 4 bases from J; junction bases left unmatched: 11. This CDR3 contains 16 residues. Germline assignment: CDR1 ENHRY and CDR2 SYGVKD.

V is TRBV7-2 and J is TRBJ1-1; D is perhaps TRBD1 (6 bases). The germline V and J ends were trimmed by 6 bases and 0 bases, with 14 bases remaining between them. CDR1 and CDR2 from the germline V gene are SGHTA and FQGNSA. The CDR3 runs 15 residues. The CDR3 protein is CASSSNRAMNTEAFF. CDR3 coding DNA: TGTGCCAGCAGTTCCAACAGGGCTATGAACACTGAAGCTTTCTTT.

This rearrangement joins TRBV18 to TRBJ2-5, with D possibly TRBD2 on 6 matching bases. The length of the CDR3 is 13 residues. Germline CDR1 and CDR2: KGHSH and LQKENI. Trimming removed 2 bases from V and 2 bases from J, with 6 bases in between. This CDR3 reads CASSPGGQETQYF. DNA for the CDR3: TGTGCCAGCTCACCAGGAGGGCAAGAGACCCAGTACTTC.

The chain employs TRBV7-2 and TRBJ1-6, with unresolved D. V shed 5 bases and J shed 7 bases, with 9 bases lying between them. This CDR3 is built from 13 residues. CDR1 is SGHTA, CDR2 FQGNSA, per germline. The CDR3 DNA reads TGTGCCAGCAGCGTTAGCCCCAATTCACCCCTCCACTTT. Protein: CASSVSPNSPLHF.

The chain is built from TRBV19 and TRBJ1-2; 7 bases are shared with TRBD1. Trimming took 3 bases from V and 7 from J; bases not matched to a gene: 2. From germline, CDR1 is LNHDA and CDR2 SQIVND (reference sequence). CDR3 length: 12 residues. The CDR3 loop reads CASSMDRSGYTF. CDR3 DNA sequence: TGTGCCAGTAGTATGGACAGGAGTGGCTACACCTTC.

The chain employs TRBV11-2 and TRBJ2-1; D is perhaps TRBD1 (5 bases). The germline V gene has CDR1 SGHAT and CDR2 FQNNGV. The CDR3 is 17 amino acids. Trimming took off 2 bases at V and 0 bases at J, with 14 bases between the two ends. The CDR3 DNA is TGTGCCAGCAGCTTAATCTCTACCCAGGGCTCCTACAATGAGCAGTTCTTC. It encodes CASSLISTQGSYNEQFF.

V gene TRBV3-1 (or the pseudogene TRBV3-2) combines with J gene TRBJ2-7; 9 bases align to TRBD2. Germline V CDR1 and CDR2: LGHDT, YNNKEL (reference sequence). CDR3 length: 15 amino acids. V was clipped by 4 bases and J by 4 bases; unmatched bases: 8. CDR3 loop: CASSPRVAGDYEQYF. CDR3 bases: TGTGCCAGCAGCCCCCGGGTAGCGGGAGATTACGAGCAGTACTTC.

This rearrangement joins TRBV18 to TRBJ2-6; 8 bases are shared with TRBD1. V shed 6 bases, J shed 2 bases, and the junction held 18 bases outside the gene matches. The CDR3 is 20 amino acids. Germline V gives CDR1 KGHSH, CDR2 LQKENI. The CDR3 coding sequence is TGTGCCAGCTCTCAACTCTCTCCGGGACAGGCGACCACTGGGGCCAACGTCCTGACTTTC. Its protein is CASSQLSPGQATTGANVLTF.

This chain uses TRBV6-5 with TRBJ2-5; 10 nucleotides agree with TRBD2. V gave up 1 base and J gave up 4 bases; unmatched junction bases: 6. Germline CDR1 is MNHEY and CDR2 is SVGAGI. The CDR3 spans 16 residues. Written as DNA, the CDR3 is TGTGCCAGCAGTTACTTGCCTAGCGGGAGCAGAGAGACCCAGTACTTC. Translation gives CASSYLPSGSRETQYF.